This T cell receptor beta chain originates from a study of stem cell transplantation in POMP-related autoinflammatory disease. On the study more broadly: Impaired MHC class I-dependent CD8+ differentiation was hypothesized from defective thymoproteasomes. Points from the study as a whole: PRAID patients trended toward lower TRB diversity and higher clonality in all analyzed T-cell subsets.

This CDR3 region has 14 residues. CDR1 and CDR2 from the germline V gene are SGHRS and YFSETQ. The V gene lost 0 bases and the J gene lost 5 bases, with 12 bases spanning the gap. TCRdb's copy holds only in-frame clones and misses some; the assay was immunoSEQ multiplex PCR. Here the sample spans tens of thousands of clones, around 90% being singletons. Prominent immunodeficiency with autoinflammation defined PRAID. This clone was seen only once. Its specificity is unknown. The TCR was taken from a human patient with POMP-related autoinflammation and immune dysregulation (PRAID). Some T cells may arise from the graft donor. Sequencing was performed on CD4+ T cells from PBMCs, taken after stem cell transplantation. The V and J genes are TRBV5-1 and TRBJ2-7; the D gene is possibly TRBD1 (6 bases). CDR3 region: CASSLDPGVNEQYF. Here the CDR3 DNA reads TGCGCCAGCAGCTTGGACCCAGGGGTCAACGAGCAGTACTTC.